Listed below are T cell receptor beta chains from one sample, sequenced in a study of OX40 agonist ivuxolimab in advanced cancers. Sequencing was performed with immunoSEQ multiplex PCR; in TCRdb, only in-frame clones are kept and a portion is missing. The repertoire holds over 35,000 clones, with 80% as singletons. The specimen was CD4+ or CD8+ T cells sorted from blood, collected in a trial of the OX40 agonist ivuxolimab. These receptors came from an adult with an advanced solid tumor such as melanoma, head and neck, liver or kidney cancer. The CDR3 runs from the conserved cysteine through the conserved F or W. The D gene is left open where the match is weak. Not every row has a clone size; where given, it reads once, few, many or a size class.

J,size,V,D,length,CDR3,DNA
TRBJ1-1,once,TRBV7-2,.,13,CASRPRLNTEAFF,TGTGCCAGCAGACCCAGGCTGAACACTGAAGCTTTCTTT
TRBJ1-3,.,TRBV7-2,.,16,CASSPLIRGEGNTIYF,TGTGCCAGCAGCCCCTTAATAAGGGGCGAAGGAAACACCATATATTTT
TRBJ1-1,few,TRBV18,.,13,CASSPTGPGEAFF,TGTGCCAGCTCACCTACAGGGCCAGGCGAGGCTTTCTTT
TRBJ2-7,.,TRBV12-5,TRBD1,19,CASGLATNRGFQNSYEQYF,TGTGCTAGTGGTTTGGCTACAAACAGGGGATTCCAGAACTCCTACGAGCAGTACTTC
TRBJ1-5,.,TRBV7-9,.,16,CASSTGRGGSNQPQHF,TGTGCCAGCAGCACTGGACGGGGAGGTAGCAATCAGCCCCAGCATTTT
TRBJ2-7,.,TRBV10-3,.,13,CAISSGRAYEQYF,TGTGCCATCAGCTCCGGACGGGCCTACGAGCAGTACTTC
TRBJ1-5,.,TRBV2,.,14,CASSEVRSVPPQHF,TGTGCCAGCAGTGAAGTGAGATCGGTGCCGCCCCAGCATTTT
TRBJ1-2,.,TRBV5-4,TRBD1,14,CASSLQGGNYGYTF,TGTGCCAGCAGCTTGCAGGGGGGGAACTATGGCTACACCTTC
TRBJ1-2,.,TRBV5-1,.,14,CASSLVDRDYGYTF,TGCGCCAGCAGCTTGGTCGACAGAGACTATGGCTACACCTTC
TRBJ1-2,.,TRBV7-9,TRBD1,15,CASSFRQGANYGYTF,TGTGCCAGCAGCTTCCGACAGGGGGCTAACTATGGCTACACCTTC
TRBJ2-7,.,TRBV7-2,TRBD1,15,CASSVQGASSYEQYF,TGTGCCAGCAGCGTACAGGGGGCGAGCTCCTACGAGCAGTACTTC
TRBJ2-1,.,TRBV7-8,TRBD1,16,CASSLTGGAGRNEQFF,TGTGCCAGCAGCTTGACAGGGGGCGCGGGTCGGAATGAGCAGTTCTTC
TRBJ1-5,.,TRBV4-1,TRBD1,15,CASSQDGTGGQPQHF,TGCGCCAGCAGCCAAGATGGGACAGGGGGACAGCCCCAGCATTTT
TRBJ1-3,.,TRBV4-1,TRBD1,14,CASSQTQGGNTIYF,TGCGCCAGCAGCCAGACACAGGGGGGAAACACCATATATTTT
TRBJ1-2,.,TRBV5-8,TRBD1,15,CASSLVPGQTYGYTF,TGTGCCAGCAGCTTGGTCCCGGGACAGACCTATGGCTACACCTTC
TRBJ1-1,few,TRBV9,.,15,CASSVEDRRNTEAFF,TGTGCCAGCAGCGTAGAGGACCGCAGGAATACTGAAGCTTTCTTT
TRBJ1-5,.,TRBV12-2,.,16,CASRLRVGTSNQPQHF,TGTGCAAGTCGCTTACGCGTGGGGACTAGCAATCAGCCCCAGCATTTT
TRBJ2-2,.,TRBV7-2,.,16,CAISVRAASNTGELFF,TGTGCCATCTCAGTGAGGGCGGCCTCGAACACCGGGGAGCTGTTTTTT
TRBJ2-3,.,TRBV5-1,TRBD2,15,CASIMGTSGTDTQYF,TGCGCCAGCATCATGGGGACTAGCGGCACAGATACGCAGTATTTT
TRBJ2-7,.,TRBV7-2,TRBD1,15,CASSPTAGQGGEQYF,TGTGCCAGCAGCCCTACAGCGGGACAGGGGGGCGAGCAGTACTTC
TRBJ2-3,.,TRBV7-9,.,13,CASSLPTLDTQYF,TGTGCCAGCAGCTTACCTACGTTAGATACGCAGTATTTT
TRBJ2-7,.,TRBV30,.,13,CAWKGLSSYEQYF,TGTGCCTGGAAGGGGCTATCTTCCTACGAGCAGTACTTC
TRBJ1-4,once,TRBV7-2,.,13,CASGRGQHEKLFF,TGTGCCAGCGGCCGGGGGCAACATGAAAAACTGTTTTTT
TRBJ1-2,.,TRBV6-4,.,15,CATSYRDRPIYGYTF,TGTGCCACCAGCTACCGCGACAGGCCGATCTATGGCTACACCTTC